The clone carrying this T cell receptor beta chain occurred a few times. Antigen specificity is unknown. CDR1 is SGHRS, CDR2 YFSETQ, per germline. Trimming took 0 bases from V and 8 from J, leaving 14 bases between them. The CDR3 is 14 amino acids. This specimen belongs to a study of T cells after yellow fever vaccination. For the study at large: Fractions containing few cells were prepared with SMART-Seq v4 Ultra Low Input.

Overall study findings and caveats: The study noted that FACS-sorted repertoires could contain abundant clonotypes contaminating from the bulk population.

MiXCR was run by TCRdb on the 5' RACE reads, yielding one entry per CDR3 protein. Among some 500,000 distinct CDR3 sequences, roughly 13% were seen once, and the ten largest hold over 11%. The rearrangement joins TRBV5-1 to TRBJ1-1; D gene ambiguous. The sample consisted of PBMCs, taken on the day of the yellow fever booster vaccination. This clonotype was sampled from a man in his thirties or forties who received the YFV17D yellow fever vaccine. This chain's CDR3 is CASSLAETGIEAFF. The DNA of the CDR3 is TGCGCCAGCAGCTTGGCCGAGACGGGTATAGAAGCTTTCTTT.